These 21 T cell receptor beta chains share one sample of origin, sequenced in a study of resident and recirculating memory T cells in vitiligo. Sequenced by immunoSEQ multiplex PCR; TCRdb stores in-frame clones only, minus some. The sample contains tens of thousands of clones, about 90% of which appear only once. Sequenced: blood. These receptors were obtained from a male donor with vitiligo.

The chain carries TRBV18 and TRBJ1-1, with D possibly being TRBD1 (6 bases). V gave up 4 bases and J gave up 7 bases, with 13 bases separating them. Germline assignment: CDR1 KGHSH and CDR2 LQKENI. CDR3 length: 13 residues. The DNA of the CDR3 is TGTGCCAGCTCACTTGTAGACAGGCATGAAGCTTTCTTT. It codes for CASSLVDRHEAFF.

The J gene is TRBJ2-5, the V gene TRBV7-8; 7 nucleotides agree with TRBD1. Germline CDR1 and CDR2: SGHVS and FQNEAQ. CDR3 length: 13 amino acids. The junction had 0 bases not matched to a gene; V was cut back by 1 base and J by 4 bases. CDR3 amino acids: CASSLDRGETQYF. The CDR3 DNA reads as TGTGCCAGCAGCTTAGACAGGGGAGAGACCCAGTACTTC. The variable domain in full, completed from reference TRBV7-8 and TRBJ2-5, reads GAGVSQSPRYKVAKRGQDVALRCDPISGHVSLFWYQQALGQGPEFLTYFQNEAQLDKSGLPSDRFFAERPEGSVSTLKIQRTQQEDSAVYLCASSLDRGETQYFGPGTRLLVL.

The chain links TRBV23-1 to TRBJ2-5; tentative D call: TRBD1 (5 bases). TRBV23-1 is labeled an ORF, and its function is uncertain. CDR3 length: 14 residues. V lost 6 bases to trimming and J lost 1 base, with 12 bases between them. The CDR3 here is CASRMDTLQETQYF. The CDR3 nucleotides read TGCGCCAGCAGAATGGACACCCTCCAAGAGACCCAGTACTTC.

The chain uses TRBV5-1 and TRBJ2-5; 8 positions agree with TRBD1. J was trimmed by 5 bases and V by 4 bases; bases with no gene match: 7. The CDR3 spans 14 residues. Germline CDR1 SGHRS, CDR2 YFSETQ. CDR3 sequence: CASSLGQGLETQYF. The CDR3 nucleotides are TGCGCCAGCAGCCTCGGACAGGGTTTGGAGACCCAGTACTTC.

This sequence joins TRBV27 and TRBJ2-1, with no clear D. The germline V gene encodes CDR1 MNHEY and CDR2 SMNVEV (reference sequence). The CDR3 is 13 amino acids. The V end lost 4 bases, the J end lost 3 bases, and 7 bases lay between the germline ends. Here the CDR3 DNA reads TGTGCCAGCAGTTATTCTCGCTACAATGAGCAGTTCTTC. Translated, it gives CASSYSRYNEQFF.

The V call is TRBV9, the J call TRBJ2-1; a possible D gene is TRBD2 (5 bases). This CDR3 comprises 13 residues. Germline-derived CDR1 and CDR2 are SGDLS and YYNGEE. V was clipped by 3 bases and J by 7 bases, with 11 bases between them. The CDR3 nucleotides are TGTGCCAGCAGCGCGACTATACGGAATGAGCAGTTCTTC. Its protein product is CASSATIRNEQFF. The whole variable domain, remainder taken from reference TRBV9 and TRBJ2-1, is DSGVTQTPKHLITATGQRVTLRCSPRSGDLSVYWYQQSLDQGLQFLIQYYNGEERAKGNILERFSAQQFPDLHSELNLSSLELGDSALYFCASSATIRNEQFFGPGTRLTVL.

The V gene is TRBV7-8, the J gene TRBJ2-7, with D unresolved. Germline assignment: CDR1 SGHVS and CDR2 FQNEAQ. The V end lost 5 bases, the J end lost 6 bases, and 20 bases lay between the germline ends. The CDR3 has 15 amino acids. The CDR3 sequence is CASSQLGNKLPEQYF. The CDR3 DNA follows: TGTGCCAGCAGCCAATTAGGAAACAAACTACCCGAGCAGTACTTC.

The V call is TRBV7-9, the J call TRBJ2-7; 7 positions agree with TRBD1. The CDR3 covers 14 residues. Germline V lookup: CDR1 SEHNR, CDR2 FQNEAQ (reference sequence). V shed 5 bases, J shed 0 bases, and the junction held 4 bases outside the gene matches. The CDR3 here is CASSRGQNSYEQYF. The DNA of the CDR3 is TGTGCCAGCAGCCGGGGACAGAACTCCTACGAGCAGTACTTC.

This chain joins TRBV19 and TRBJ2-1; 8 nucleotides align to TRBD1. The V segment lost 4 bases and the J segment 6 bases; nucleotides outside the gene matches: 8. The CDR3 covers 15 residues. The germline V gene has CDR1 LNHDA and CDR2 SQIVND (reference sequence). CDR3 DNA sequence: TGTGCCAGTAGTAGTGGACAGGGAGTGCTCAATGAGCAGTTCTTC. Encoded protein: CASSSGQGVLNEQFF.

The rearrangement links TRBV19 to TRBJ1-5; a possible D gene is TRBD1 (6 bases). CDR3 size: 14 residues. Germline V gene sequence: CDR1 LNHDA, CDR2 SQIVND (reference sequence). V lost 6 bases and J 2 bases, leaving 11 bases between the germline ends. For the CDR3, the DNA is TGTGCCAGTAGCTTACGGACAGGCAATCAGCCCCAGCATTTT. Translating it yields CASSLRTGNQPQHF.

The CDR3 DNA is TGTGCCAGCAGCTTGTTTTCTAGCGGCCAAAAGTACTTC. It specifies CASSLFSSGQKYF. This sequence joins TRBV5-4 and TRBJ2-4, with 7 bases identical to TRBD2. The CDR3 runs to 13 residues. Germline CDR1 SGHNT, CDR2 YYREEE (reference sequence). Unmatched junction bases numbered 9, after V lost 1 base and J lost 14 bases.

The chain joins TRBV11-3 to TRBJ2-7; 7 nucleotides match TRBD2. The length of the CDR3 is 13 residues. Trimming took 1 base from V and 3 from J; bases not matched to a gene: 0. Germline CDR1 and CDR2: SGHNT and YENEEA. The CDR3 loop is CASSLGGSYEQYF. CDR3 DNA: TGTGCCAGCAGCTTAGGCGGGAGCTACGAGCAGTACTTC.

The J gene is TRBJ1-1, the V gene TRBV28, with a weak D call TRBD1 (6 bases). The V end lost 7 bases, the J end lost 0 bases, and 18 bases lay between the germline ends. The V gene's germline CDR1 is MDHEN and CDR2 SYDVKM. This CDR3 has 16 residues. In nucleotides, the CDR3 is TGTGCCAGCATCACCCCCCCTGGACAGCTGAACACTGAAGCTTTCTTT. Its translation is CASITPPGQLNTEAFF.

This chain links TRBV4-1 with TRBJ2-5, with 7 bases identical to TRBD2. The CDR3 consists of 15 residues. Germline V gene lookup returns CDR1 MGHRA and CDR2 YSYEKL. Trimming took 5 bases from V and 2 from J; bases not matched to a gene: 8. DNA for the CDR3: TGCGCCAGCAGCTTATCACTAGCGACGCAAGAGACCCAGTACTTC. Translating it yields CASSLSLATQETQYF.

CDR3 protein: CASSLWGGTGYTF. Here the CDR3 DNA reads TGTGCCAGCAGTTTATGGGGGGGGACTGGCTACACCTTC. The chain uses TRBV28 and TRBJ1-2; possible D gene TRBD1, 5 bases. This CDR3 has 13 residues. V lost 0 bases and J lost 7, with 9 bases in between. CDR1 is MDHEN and CDR2 is SYDVKM in the germline V gene.

The V call is TRBV14, the J call TRBJ2-2; TRBD2 matches at 11 bases. The CDR3 runs 17 residues. CDR1 and CDR2 (germline): SGHDN, FVKESK. V shed 3 bases, J shed 3 bases, and the junction held 6 bases outside the gene matches. The CDR3 region is CASSHRGTSGYTGELFF. CDR3 nucleotides: TGTGCCAGCAGCCACCGGGGGACTAGCGGATACACCGGGGAGCTGTTTTTT.

The chain joins TRBV7-3 to TRBJ2-1; 13 bases match TRBD2. The CDR3 has 16 amino acids. The V segment lost 3 bases and the J segment 8 bases; nucleotides outside the gene matches: 7. CDR1 is SGHTA and CDR2 is FQGTGA in the germline V gene. The CDR3 DNA is TGTGCCAGCAGCTTCGTCGGACTAGCGGGAGTCGATGAGCAGTTCTTC. It is translated as CASSFVGLAGVDEQFF.

The chain joins TRBV11-3 to TRBJ1-1, with TRBD1 as a possible D gene (5 bases). The CDR3 runs 13 residues. V was shortened by 3 bases and J by 1 base, with 6 bases between the two germline ends. Germline lookup yields CDR1 SGHNT and CDR2 YENEEA. The CDR3 bases are TGTGCCAGCAGCTTGGGGGGGAACACTGAAGCTTTCTTT. Residues: CASSLGGNTEAFF.

The rearrangement uses TRBV5-1 and TRBJ2-1; TRBD2 matches at 7 bases. Germline CDR1 reads SGHRS; CDR2 reads YFSETQ. The CDR3 totals 16 residues. With V trimmed by 4 bases and J by 2 bases, 9 bases remained unmatched. The CDR3 nucleotides read TGCGCCAGCAGCCGGCGGGGGAGTGGTCCCTACAATGAGCAGTTCTTC. As protein: CASSRRGSGPYNEQFF.

The rearrangement joins TRBV27 to TRBJ2-3; 9 bases agree with TRBD2. The CDR3 spans 15 residues. Germline lookup yields CDR1 MNHEY and CDR2 SMNVEV (reference sequence). V shed 3 bases and J 6 bases; nucleotides not matched to a gene: 7. CDR3 sequence reads: CASSLREGPLDTQYF. CDR3 DNA: TGTGCCAGCAGTTTGCGGGAGGGCCCTCTTGATACGCAGTATTTT.

V is TRBV11-2 and J is TRBJ2-3, with D hard to call. Trimming left V 2 bases short and J 0 bases short, with 12 bases between. CDR1 and CDR2 from the germline V gene are SGHAT and FQNNGV. There are 16 residues in the CDR3. The CDR3 loop reads CASSLLTGSSTDTQYF. The CDR3 DNA reads as TGTGCCAGCAGCTTATTGACTGGCTCTAGCACAGATACGCAGTATTTT.